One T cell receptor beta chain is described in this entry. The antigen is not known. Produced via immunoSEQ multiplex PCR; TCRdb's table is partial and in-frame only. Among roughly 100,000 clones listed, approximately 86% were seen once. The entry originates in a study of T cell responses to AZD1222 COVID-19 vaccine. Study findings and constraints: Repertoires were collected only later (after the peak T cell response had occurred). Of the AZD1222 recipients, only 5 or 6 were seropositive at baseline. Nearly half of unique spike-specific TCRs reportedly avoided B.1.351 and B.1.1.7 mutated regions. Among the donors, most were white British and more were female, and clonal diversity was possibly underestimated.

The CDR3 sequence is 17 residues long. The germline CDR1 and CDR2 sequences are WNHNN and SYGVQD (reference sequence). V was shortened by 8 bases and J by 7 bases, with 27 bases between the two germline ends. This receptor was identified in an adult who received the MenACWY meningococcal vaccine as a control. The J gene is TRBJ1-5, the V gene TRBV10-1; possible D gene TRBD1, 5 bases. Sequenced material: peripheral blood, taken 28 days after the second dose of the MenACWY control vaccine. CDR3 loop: CASSKGPRGYQRQPQHF. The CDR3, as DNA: TGCGCCAGCTCCAAGGGACCGAGGGGCTATCAGAGGCAGCCCCAGCATTTT.